What follows is one T cell receptor (beta chain) and its context. Its antigen remains unidentified. No quality values exist for individual bases; no much larger clone is one base distant. From cysteine to phenylalanine, the CDR3 is 15 amino acids long. Only the CDR3 region is kept as DNA, spanning 45 bases read in frame from base 1. CDR1 PRHDT and CDR2 FYEKMQ are derived from the germline V gene (reference sequence). The V and J ends are trimmed by 0 bases and 11 bases, leaving 14 bases between them. The data were obtained in a study of response to subunit inactivated influenza vaccine (dated by TCRdb to the late 2010s). Study-level background: Deep quantitative T cell receptor repertoire profiling was used in the study to track responses to a trivalent subunit inactivated influenza vaccine.

Summary of the overall study and its limitations: The authors proposed that each seasonal influenza vaccination may bring in only a limited number of new T cells.

Libraries were built with RT-PCR. TCRdb shows the sequencer as Illumina HiSeq 2500. Clones were called with MiXCR by TCRdb after fastp trimmed the public reads at Q25, and only in-frame beta chains were retained. Entries that share a CDR3 protein sequence are merged under the most common genes and DNA. The sample table contains 170,000 or so distinct CDR3 sequences; only one count was recorded for around 10% of them. Roughly 40% of the sample comes from the top ten. This sequence originates from a man between 45 and 75 years old who received an inactivated influenza vaccine. Donor details come from another sample of the same person, matched by shared clones. The sequence is built from TRBV13 and TRBJ1-6; no D gene call is confident. Sequences were derived from CD8+ T cells sorted from PBMCs, sampled less than 25 months after vaccination. The DNA sequence is TGTGCCAGCAGCTTAGGTGTCGCAGGACTAACACCCCTCCACTTT. It is translated as CASSLGVAGLTPLHF.